This T cell receptor beta chain comes out of a study of blood T cell repertoires in COVID-19. The CDR3 has 16 residues. The V segment lost 6 bases and the J segment 2 bases; nucleotides outside the gene matches: 11. The germline V gene has CDR1 ENHRY and CDR2 SYGVKD. Clones were sequenced by immunoSEQ multiplex PCR, and TCRdb holds only the in-frame ones, with some missing. The top ten hold less than 3.5% of the sample, which has about 160,000 clones, approximately 83% seen once. This TCR derives from a man between 65 and 85 years old with acute or convalescent COVID-19. The sequenced material came from peripheral blood. The chain joins TRBV10-3 to TRBJ1-2; TRBD1 matches 8 bases. The CDR3 nucleotides are TGTGCCATCAGCGACGGGACAGGCGTTACAAACTATGGCTACACCTTC. It yields the protein CAISDGTGVTNYGYTF.